The sequence of this T cell receptor beta chain was determined in a study of Graves' ophthalmopathy and Graves' hyperthyroidism. Amplified TCR beta CDR3 regions were obtained using RNA transcripts as template. Investigators did first-round RT-PCR with HTBI primers, then second-round multiplex PCR. TCRdb re-analysed the multiplex PCR reads in MiXCR, keeping a single row per CDR3 protein. This table has over a million distinct CDR3 sequences, about two fifths appearing once. Hyperthyroidism patients, all newly diagnosed, had under 2 months' duration and ages of 18 to 65. Uncontrolled infections, other autoimmune diseases, pregnancy or lactation barred patients from enrollment. This receptor was identified in an adult man with Graves' hyperthyroidism. Specimen: peripheral blood or thyroid tissue (not recorded which).

CDR3 sequence (DNA): TGTGCCAGCAGTTTATATCAGGGCTTGAACACTGAAGCTTTCTTT. Protein product: CASSLYQGLNTEAFF. V and J are TRBV27 and TRBJ1-1; weak D call: TRBD1 (5 bases). The CDR3 length is 15 residues. Germline CDR1 is MNHEY and CDR2 is SMNVEV (reference sequence). Trimming took 1 base from V and 0 from J, leaving 9 bases between them.